This T cell receptor (beta chain) appears in the sequencing data of a study of blood T cell repertoires in COVID-19 (dated by TCRdb to the early 2020s). As for the study more broadly: Collaborator samples came from the United States, Italy and Spain and covered acute and convalescent phases of COVID-19. The material from the prospective study consisted of cDNA or gDNA derived from T cells, B-cell-depleted T cells, or PBMCs. Subjects who had been exposed to COVID-19, were actively infected with it, or had recovered from it provided the deeply sampled blood TCRbeta repertoires that made up the dataset. A freely available public database, intended as a resource for researchers studying the immune response to SARS-CoV-2, is where the repertoires were released. Samples came from the ongoing ImmuneRACE study (first 160 participants) plus 1,254 subjects from 6 global collaborators. A de-identified subject ID, COVID-19 status, age in years and sex were almost always included in the sample metadata. Where available, HLA class I and class II types were obtained from metadata supplied by the sample provider rather than from assay-based typing.

TCRbeta CDR3 regions were amplified from genomic DNA by means of the immunoSEQ Assay, a bias-controlled multiplex PCR. The paper's processing steps were these. The number of nucleated cells in each sample was estimated by amplification of reference gene primers within the assay. To quantify the absolute abundance of each unique TCRbeta CDR3 rearrangement, sequence reads were collapsed and filtered. Productive Simpson clonality was computed per sample as the square root of Simpson's diversity index over productive rearrangements. Entries here come from immuneACCESS through TCRdb and include only in-frame sequences with V and J called. Some clones fail to appear in such tables; in the studies checked, an unresolved V gene covers under half of the shortfall, and the cause of the remainder is unknown. That table supplies the V and J calls and clone size; D and trimming were determined from the DNA. This sample gives some 390,000 clones in total; around 87% of them show up just once. The ten most abundant clones make up over 2% of the sample.

One collaborating source in Seattle enrolled patients during active infection and followed them longitudinally through the course of disease. Whole blood was collected in K2EDTA tubes by collaborating institutions according to the institutions' own protocols. For TCRbeta analysis, collaborators shipped samples in one of three forms: frozen whole blood, isolated PBMCs, or DNA extracted from either of those sample types. CDR1 is given as SGDLS and CDR2 as YYNGEE, both from the germline V gene. The CDR3 goes from the cysteine to the phenylalanine over 15 residues. The read is trimmed to its CDR3 DNA, 45 bases read in frame from base 1. V has 4 bases trimmed and J has 9 bases trimmed; junction bases matching no gene number 10. The paper as a whole reports these results and caveats: How much clinical and demographic metadata was included differed by source and by participant, and the metadata was provided uncurated.

Concerning this clone itself: Which antigen it targets is not known. Qualities for individual bases were not recorded, and no much larger clone is one base off.

Sequenced sample: peripheral blood. The TCR comes from a woman aged 60-75 years with COVID-19, enrolled during active disease. The rearrangement combines TRBV9 with TRBJ2-1; TRBD2 fits 10 bases in the junction. The CDR3 reads as follows: CASSSLSGGASEQFF. The DNA sequence follows: TGTGCCAGCAGCTCCCTAAGCGGGGGGGCTAGTGAGCAGTTCTTC.